The 17 T cell receptor beta chains presented below share a single source sample, sequenced in a study of shared clonotypes between healthy human individuals (dated by TCRdb to about 2020). Libraries came from the immunoSEQ multiplex PCR assay. In its TCRdb copy, this immuneACCESS table keeps in-frame sequences only and misses some clones. Where compared with another copy, unresolved V genes explain less than half of these, and the others have no known cause. Here the sample has some 1.5 million clones; around 97% occur a single time. The top ten clones comprise about 1.2% of the sample. Sequencing input: naive CD4+ T cells sorted from blood. This specimen's cell subset or site label, interpreted: CD45RA+ positively selected. Receptors were obtained from a man aged 25 to 40 in good health.

This chain connects TRBV14 to TRBJ2-7, with 7 bases matching TRBD2. Trimming removed 6 bases from V and 0 bases from J; junction bases left unmatched: 2. Germline loops: CDR1 SGHDN, CDR2 FVKESK. This CDR3 is built from 13 residues. CDR3 protein: CASRRESSYEQYF. The CDR3 DNA reads as TGTGCCAGCAGGCGGGAGAGCTCCTACGAGCAGTACTTC.

The V call is TRBV18, the J call TRBJ2-1; 7 bases map to TRBD2. CDR1 KGHSH and CDR2 LQKENI come from the germline V gene. The CDR3 is 14 residues long. V lost 2 bases to trimming and J lost 7 bases; unmatched junction nucleotides: 5. The CDR3 nucleotides are TGTGCCAGCTCACCAGCGGGAGCGCTTAATGAGCAGTTCTTC. It codes for CASSPAGALNEQFF.

J is TRBJ2-7 and V is TRBV2; D could derive from TRBD1 or TRBD2 (5 bases each). Germline CDR1 and CDR2: SNHLY and FYNNEI. The length of the CDR3 is 11 residues. V was cut by 10 bases and J by 8 bases, with 15 bases left in between. The CDR3 coding sequence is TGTGCCACCGGCGAGTTGGGACAGCAGTACTTC. This gives the protein CATGELGQQYF.

The rearrangement joins TRBV2 to TRBJ2-5; D possibly corresponds to TRBD1 (5 bases). The CDR3 is 13 residues long. The V gene's germline CDR1 is SNHLY and CDR2 FYNNEI. Trimming took 4 bases from V and 2 from J, leaving 8 bases between them. CDR3 in DNA: TGTGCCAGCAGTGCGACAGATCAAGAGACCCAGTACTTC. This sequence encodes CASSATDQETQYF.

The genes are TRBV7-9 and TRBJ1-5, with D possibly matching TRBD1 (5 bases). V was clipped by 5 bases and J by 1 base, with 12 bases between them. Per germline, CDR1 SEHNR and CDR2 FQNEAQ (reference sequence). This CDR3 has 15 amino acids. The CDR3 region is CASSLGGVSNQPQHF. CDR3 coding DNA: TGTGCCAGCAGCCTCGGGGGTGTGAGCAATCAGCCCCAGCATTTT.

V usage is TRBV4-3 and J usage is TRBJ2-1, with a possible D match to TRBD1 (5 bases). Germline CDR1 reads LGHNA; CDR2 reads YSLEER. Trimming removed 0 bases at V and 5 bases at J, with 11 bases between. The CDR3 consists of 15 residues. CDR3 sequence (DNA): TGCGCCAGCAGCCAAGAGGGGCGCGGCAACAATGAGCAGTTCTTC. This sequence encodes CASSQEGRGNNEQFF.

The genes are TRBV29-1 and TRBJ2-5; D is unresolved. Germline V gives CDR1 SQVTM, CDR2 ANQGSEA. The CDR3 length is 14 residues. V dropped 2 bases and J dropped 0 bases, with 10 bases sitting between them. DNA of the CDR3: TGCAGCGTTGAATACCGGCAGAACCAAGAGACCCAGTACTTC. Protein product: CSVEYRQNQETQYF.

The rearrangement links TRBV9 to TRBJ1-4; 7 bases match TRBD1. Germline V CDR1 and CDR2: SGDLS, YYNGEE. Losses at the gene ends were 2 bases for V and 6 bases for J; bases not matched to a gene: 4. There are 14 residues in the CDR3. The CDR3, as DNA: TGTGCCAGCAGCGTTGGGACAGCAGATGAAAAACTGTTTTTT. Protein product: CASSVGTADEKLFF.

To note about this clone: Other DNA sequences of this sample code for an identical CDR3. This sequence joins TRBV28 and TRBJ2-1; 11 bases are shared with TRBD2. This CDR3 has 16 residues. Germline CDR1 reads MDHEN; CDR2 reads SYDVKM. Unmatched junction bases numbered 4, after V lost 3 bases and J lost 3 bases. For the CDR3, the DNA is TGTGCCAGCAGTTTGGGAGGGACTAGCGGCTACAATGAGCAGTTCTTC. As protein: CASSLGGTSGYNEQFF. The full variable domain, with the rest looked up from reference TRBV28 and TRBJ2-1, is DVKVTQSSRYLVKRTGEKVFLECVQDMDHENMFWYRQDPGLGLRLIYFSYDVKMKEKGDIPEGYSVSREKKERFSLILESASTNQTSMYLCASSLGGTSGYNEQFFGPGTRLTVL.

This clone was recorded once. The CDR3 reads CASSKTGTNTEAFF. The DNA for the CDR3 is TGTGCCAGCAGCAAGACAGGGACTAACACTGAAGCTTTCTTT. This chain links TRBV6-6 with TRBJ1-1; 7 nucleotides line up with TRBD1. The CDR3 length is 14 residues. Trimming removed 6 bases from V and 2 bases from J; junction bases left unmatched: 6. Germline V CDR1 and CDR2: MNHNY, SVGAGI (reference sequence).

The chain combines TRBV21-1 with TRBJ2-7; TRBD2 is the table's D call and was not checked against the DNA. TRBV21-1 represents a pseudogene. The CDR3 spans 12 residues. The CDR3 protein is CASSKADYGQYF. In nucleotides, the CDR3 is TGTGCCAGCAGCAAAGCAGACTACGGGCAGTACTTC.

This sequence joins TRBV7-9 and TRBJ1-1; 8 positions agree with TRBD1. The CDR3 runs to 15 residues. Unmatched junction bases numbered 5, after V lost 4 bases and J lost 1 base. The germline V gene encodes CDR1 SEHNR and CDR2 FQNEAQ (reference sequence). CDR3 nucleotides: TGTGCCAGCAGCTCCTCAGGGGGCTCGAACACTGAAGCTTTCTTT. It is translated as CASSSSGGSNTEAFF.

As DNA, the CDR3 is TGTGCCAGCAGTGAATATTCCTATGGCTACACCTTC. Its translation: CASSEYSYGYTF. The rearrangement joins TRBV2 to TRBJ1-2; D unclear. Germline CDR1 and CDR2: SNHLY and FYNNEI. The CDR3 runs 12 residues. V lost 2 bases, J lost 4 bases, and 5 bases lay in between.

This clone was detected only once. V usage is TRBV10-3 and J usage is TRBJ1-1, with a tentative D call TRBD1 (5 bases). The germline V gene has CDR1 ENHRY and CDR2 SYGVKD. The V end lost 6 bases, the J end lost 4 bases, and 9 bases lay between the germline ends. The CDR3 is 12 amino acids. The CDR3 loop reads CAISKGSTEAFF. In DNA form, the CDR3 reads TGTGCCATCAGCAAGGGGTCCACTGAAGCTTTCTTT.

This clone has a handful of counts. The V gene is TRBV19, the J gene TRBJ1-5; maybe TRBD1 (5 bases). The V gene's germline CDR1 is LNHDA and CDR2 SQIVND (reference sequence). V dropped 11 bases and J dropped 12 bases, with 14 bases sitting between them. The CDR3 loop spans 10 amino acids. The CDR3 loop reads CASGGFLQHF. DNA for the CDR3: TGTGCCTCCGGGGGGTTTCTCCAGCATTTT.

The J gene is TRBJ2-7, the V gene TRBV28, with 8 bases that match TRBD2. The CDR3 has 14 residues. Unmatched junction bases numbered 6, after V lost 6 bases and J lost 2 bases. The V gene's germline CDR1 is MDHEN and CDR2 SYDVKM. CDR3 residues: CASRSSGFPYEQYF. The CDR3 DNA follows: TGTGCCAGCAGGTCTAGCGGGTTCCCCTACGAGCAGTACTTC.

This chain connects TRBV7-6 to TRBJ2-5; D is uncertain. Per the germline V gene, CDR1 is SGHVS and CDR2 is FNYEAQ. The CDR3 has 16 amino acids. V lost 4 bases, J lost 0 bases, and 15 bases lay in between. The CDR3 nucleotides are TGTGCCAGCAGCTCGAAACGGACCCGGTACCAAGAGACCCAGTACTTC. Protein product: CASSSKRTRYQETQYF.